This TCR beta chain came from a study of blood T cell repertoires in COVID-19. The V and J ends lost 5 bases and 4 bases, in that order; junction bases with no gene match: 6. CDR1 SEHNR and CDR2 FQNEAQ come from the germline V gene (reference sequence). CDR3 length equals 16 residues. How the authors handled the data: Quantification of nucleated cells was approximated via reference gene primer amplification. Assay used: immunoSEQ multiplex PCR; TCRdb lists only in-frame clones, some missing. Clone size and the V and J calls come from that table; the DNA yielded D and trimming. This table has 95,000 to 150,000 clones, less than 90% appearing once. This clone turned up a few times. The study assigned cohorts using participant-reported clinical history. Cohort 3 donors were reported recovered after two negative PCRs, clearance, or symptom resolution.

The receptor's source is a woman in her thirties who had recovered from COVID-19. V gene TRBV7-9 combines with J gene TRBJ2-2; 11 nucleotides match TRBD2. The sequencing sample was made of PBMCs or T cells enriched from blood (not recorded which). The CDR3 DNA reads as TGTGCCAGCAGCGTCATTAGCGGGAGGGCCACCGGGGAGCTGTTTTTT. Protein product: CASSVISGRATGELFF.